This TCR beta chain was sequenced during a study of cytomegalovirus exposure and HLA in healthy donors. Study-wide results and limits: Sequencing had likely introduced a cluster of highly shared sequence variants as an artifact. TCR beta sequences reportedly predicted most subjects' HLA-A and HLA-B alleles accurately.

Both 60 Vbeta primers and 13 Jbeta primers went into the PCR. TCRdb keeps only in-frame clones here, not all; method: immunoSEQ multiplex PCR. The table includes 150,000 or so clones, roughly four fifths detected once. The CDR3 totals 14 residues. Trimming removed 0 bases from V and 2 bases from J, with 7 bases in between. Per the germline V gene, CDR1 is MNHNY and CDR2 is SVGAGI (reference sequence). While unrecorded immune exposures were likely, the donors were nominally healthy when sampled. With regard to this clone: Its specificity is not known.

This chain joins TRBV6-6 and TRBJ2-5, with D tentatively TRBD1 (5 bases). Sequencing used PBMCs. This clonotype was sampled from a man between 45 and 60 years old in good health and CMV-seropositive. CDR3 in amino acids: CASSYSRVQETQYF. For the CDR3, the DNA is TGTGCCAGCAGTTACTCCAGGGTTCAAGAGACCCAGTACTTC.